This T cell receptor beta chain was sequenced for a study of cytomegalovirus exposure and HLA in healthy donors. Study-wide findings and caveats: In vitro experiments confirmed that a few CMV-associated chains were specific for CMV antigens.

All donors participated as healthy donors of bone marrow. Note on this clone: Its antigen is unknown.

PCR amplification relied on 60 Vbeta primers (plus 13 Jbeta primers). The table came from immunoSEQ multiplex PCR; TCRdb's copy has only in-frame clones and leaves some out. Of over 100,000 clones detected, about 8.5% appear once; the ten largest clones hold 5.5%. The CDR3 length is 15 residues. In germline, CDR1 is SNHLY, CDR2 FYNNEI. Trimming removed 6 bases from V and 4 bases from J; junction bases left unmatched: 6. The chain couples TRBV2 to TRBJ2-3, with 11 bases fitting TRBD2. The sequenced sample was PBMCs. The receptor was isolated from a man between 40 and 49 years old in good health and CMV-seronegative. CDR3 residues: CASRALAGVADTQYF. The CDR3 DNA follows: TGTGCCAGCAGGGCACTAGCGGGGGTAGCAGATACGCAGTATTTT.